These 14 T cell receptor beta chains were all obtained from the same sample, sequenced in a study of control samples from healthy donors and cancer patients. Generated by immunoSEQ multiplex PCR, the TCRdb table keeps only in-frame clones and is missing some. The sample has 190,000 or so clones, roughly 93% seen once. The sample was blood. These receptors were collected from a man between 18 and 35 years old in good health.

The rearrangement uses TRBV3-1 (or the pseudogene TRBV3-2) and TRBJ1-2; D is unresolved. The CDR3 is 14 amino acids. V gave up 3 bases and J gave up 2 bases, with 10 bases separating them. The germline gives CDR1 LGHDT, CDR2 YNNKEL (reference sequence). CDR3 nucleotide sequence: TGTGCCAGCAGCCATGACGAGGGAAACTATGGCTACACCTTC. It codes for CASSHDEGNYGYTF.

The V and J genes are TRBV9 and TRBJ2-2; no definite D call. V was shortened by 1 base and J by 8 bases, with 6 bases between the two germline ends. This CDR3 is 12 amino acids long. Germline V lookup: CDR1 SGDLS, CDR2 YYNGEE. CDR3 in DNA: TGTGCCAGCAGCGTATTTACTGGGGAGCTGTTTTTT. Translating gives CASSVFTGELFF.

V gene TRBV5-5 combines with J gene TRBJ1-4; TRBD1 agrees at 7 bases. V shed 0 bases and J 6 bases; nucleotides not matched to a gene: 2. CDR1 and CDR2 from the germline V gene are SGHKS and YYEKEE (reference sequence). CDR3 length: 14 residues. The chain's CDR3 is CASSLDRGDEKLFF. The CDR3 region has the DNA TGTGCCAGCAGCTTGGACAGGGGAGATGAAAAACTGTTTTTT.

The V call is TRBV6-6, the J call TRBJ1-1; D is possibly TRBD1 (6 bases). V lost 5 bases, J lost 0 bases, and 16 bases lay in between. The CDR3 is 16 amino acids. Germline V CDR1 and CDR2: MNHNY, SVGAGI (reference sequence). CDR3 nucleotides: TGTGCCAGCAGTGCGCCTAGGACAGCCTTGAACACTGAAGCTTTCTTT. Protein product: CASSAPRTALNTEAFF.

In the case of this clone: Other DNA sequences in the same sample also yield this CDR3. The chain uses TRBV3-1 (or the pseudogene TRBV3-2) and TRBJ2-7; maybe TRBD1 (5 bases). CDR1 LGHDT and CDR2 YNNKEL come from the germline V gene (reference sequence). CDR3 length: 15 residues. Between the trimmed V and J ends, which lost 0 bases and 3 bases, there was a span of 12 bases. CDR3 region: CASSQDLGRVYEQYF. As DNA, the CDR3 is TGTGCCAGCAGCCAAGATCTCGGCAGGGTCTACGAGCAGTACTTC.

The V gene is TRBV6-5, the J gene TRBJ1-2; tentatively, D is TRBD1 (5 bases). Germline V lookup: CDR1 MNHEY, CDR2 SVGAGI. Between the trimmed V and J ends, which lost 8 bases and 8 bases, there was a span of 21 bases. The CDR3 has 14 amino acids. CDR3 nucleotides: TGTGCCAGCTATAGAAACCGGGACGAGGGGGGCTACACCTTC. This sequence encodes CASYRNRDEGGYTF.

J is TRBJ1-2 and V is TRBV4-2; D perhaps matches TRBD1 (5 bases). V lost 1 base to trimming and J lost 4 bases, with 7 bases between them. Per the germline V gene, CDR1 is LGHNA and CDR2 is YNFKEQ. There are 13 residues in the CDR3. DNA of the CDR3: TGTGCCAGCAGCCAAGGACAGCCCTATGGCTACACCTTC. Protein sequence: CASSQGQPYGYTF.

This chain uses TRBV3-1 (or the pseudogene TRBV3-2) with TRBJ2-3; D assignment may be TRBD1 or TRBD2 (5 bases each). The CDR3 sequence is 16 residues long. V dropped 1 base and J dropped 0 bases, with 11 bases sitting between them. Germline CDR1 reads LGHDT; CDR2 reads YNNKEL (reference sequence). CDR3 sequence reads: CASSQAYGASTDTQYF. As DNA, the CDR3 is TGTGCCAGCAGCCAAGCTTACGGGGCTAGCACAGATACGCAGTATTTT.

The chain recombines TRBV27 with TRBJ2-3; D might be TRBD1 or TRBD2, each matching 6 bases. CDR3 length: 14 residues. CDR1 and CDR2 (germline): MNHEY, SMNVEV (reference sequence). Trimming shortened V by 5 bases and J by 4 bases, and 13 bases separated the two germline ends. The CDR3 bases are TGTGCCAGCAGTCCCTGGGGGGCCCCAGATACGCAGTATTTT. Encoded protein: CASSPWGAPDTQYF.

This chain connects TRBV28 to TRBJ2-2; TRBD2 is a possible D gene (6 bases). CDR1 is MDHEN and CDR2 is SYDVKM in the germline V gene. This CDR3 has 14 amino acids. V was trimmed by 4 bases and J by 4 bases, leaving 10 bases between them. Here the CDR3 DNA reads TGTGCCAGCAGTTCCCTAGCGACCACCGGGGAGCTGTTTTTT. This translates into CASSSLATTGELFF.

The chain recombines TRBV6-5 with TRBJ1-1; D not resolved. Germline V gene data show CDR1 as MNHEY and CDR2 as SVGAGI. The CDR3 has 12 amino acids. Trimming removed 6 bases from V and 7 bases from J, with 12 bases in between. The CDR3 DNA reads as TGTGCCAGCAGGCCTCAGCTCGGTGAAGCTTTCTTT. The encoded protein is CASRPQLGEAFF.

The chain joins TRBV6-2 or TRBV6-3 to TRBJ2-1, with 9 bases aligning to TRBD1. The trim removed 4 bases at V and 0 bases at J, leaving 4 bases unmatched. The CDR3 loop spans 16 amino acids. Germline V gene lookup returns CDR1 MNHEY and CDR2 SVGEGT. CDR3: CASSSLTGGSYNEQFF. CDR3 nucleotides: TGTGCCAGCAGTTCCCTGACAGGGGGCTCCTACAATGAGCAGTTCTTC.

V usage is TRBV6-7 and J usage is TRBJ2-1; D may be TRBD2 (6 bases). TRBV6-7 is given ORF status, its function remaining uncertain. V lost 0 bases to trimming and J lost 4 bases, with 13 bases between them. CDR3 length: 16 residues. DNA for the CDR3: TGTGCCAGCAGTTACTCACGCACTAGCAGGTACAATGAGCAGTTCTTC. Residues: CASSYSRTSRYNEQFF.

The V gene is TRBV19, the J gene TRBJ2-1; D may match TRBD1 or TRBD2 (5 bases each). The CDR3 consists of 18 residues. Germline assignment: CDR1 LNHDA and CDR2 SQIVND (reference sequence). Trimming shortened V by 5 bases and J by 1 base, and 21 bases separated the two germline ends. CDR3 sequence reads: CASSLSLWDGGSYNEQFF. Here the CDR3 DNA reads TGTGCCAGTAGTCTTTCCCTCTGGGACGGCGGATCCTACAATGAGCAGTTCTTC.